This T cell receptor beta chain was obtained from a study of patients and donors after allogeneic stem cell transplantation. The table lists this clonotype with a few counts. Germline CDR1 and CDR2: DFQATT and SNEGSKA (reference sequence). V shed 7 bases, J shed 3 bases, and the junction held 9 bases outside the gene matches. CDR3 length: 13 residues. One entry per CDR3 protein results from TCRdb running MiXCR on the RT-PCR reads. The sample holds 920,000 or so distinct CDR3 sequences, over 15% seen once. This receptor was obtained from a human donor who was either an allogeneic HSCT recipient or a stem cell or donor lymphocyte infusion donor (not recorded which). It is not recorded whose cells these are; they may come from a transplant donor. Input material: blood, either unsorted or a sorted T cell fraction (not recorded which). The genes are TRBV20-1 and TRBJ2-7, with 7 bases matching TRBD2. CDR3 nucleotide sequence: TGCAGTGTCAGAGGTCGGGACTACTACGAGCAGTACTTC. It is translated as CSVRGRDYYEQYF.